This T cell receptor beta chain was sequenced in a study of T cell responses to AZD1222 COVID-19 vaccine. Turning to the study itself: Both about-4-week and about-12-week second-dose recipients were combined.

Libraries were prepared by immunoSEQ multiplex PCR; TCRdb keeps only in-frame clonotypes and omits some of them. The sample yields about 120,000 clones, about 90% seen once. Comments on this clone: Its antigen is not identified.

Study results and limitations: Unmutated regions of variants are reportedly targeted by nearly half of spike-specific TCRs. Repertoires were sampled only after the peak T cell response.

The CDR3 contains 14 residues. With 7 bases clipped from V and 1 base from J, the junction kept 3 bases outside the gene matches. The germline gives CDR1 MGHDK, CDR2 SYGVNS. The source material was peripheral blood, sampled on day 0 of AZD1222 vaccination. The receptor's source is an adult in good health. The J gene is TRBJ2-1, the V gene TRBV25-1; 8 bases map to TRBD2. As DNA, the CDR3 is TGTGCCAGCAAGCGGGAGAGGTCCTACAATGAGCAGTTCTTC. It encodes CASKRERSYNEQFF.